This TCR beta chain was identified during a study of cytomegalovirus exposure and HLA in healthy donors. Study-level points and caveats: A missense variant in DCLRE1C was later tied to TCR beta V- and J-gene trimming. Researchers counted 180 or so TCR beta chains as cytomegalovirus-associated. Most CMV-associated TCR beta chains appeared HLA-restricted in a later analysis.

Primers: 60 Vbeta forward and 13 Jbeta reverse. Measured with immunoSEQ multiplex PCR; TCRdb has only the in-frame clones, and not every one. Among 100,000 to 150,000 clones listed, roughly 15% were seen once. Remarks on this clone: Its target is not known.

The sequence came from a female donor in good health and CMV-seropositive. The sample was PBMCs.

CDR3: CASTRQGGSETQYF. In DNA, the CDR3 is TGTGCCAGCACAAGACAGGGAGGTTCAGAGACCCAGTACTTC. The rearrangement uses TRBV27 and TRBJ2-5, with D maybe TRBD1 (7 bases). V was shortened by 7 bases and J by 4 bases, with 16 bases between the two germline ends. CDR1 and CDR2 (germline): MNHEY, SMNVEV (reference sequence). The CDR3 has 14 amino acids.